Following are 30 T cell receptor beta chains from one sample sequenced in a study of memory CD4+ T cells and cytomegalovirus serostatus. Single viable CD3+CD4+CD8-CD45RO+ cells were sorted as the memory CD4+ T cells. Profiling relied on immunoSEQ multiplex PCR, and the TCRdb table lists in-frame clones only, not all of them. This sample carries approximately 65,000 clones, more than 70% of them seen once, and the ten largest clones take 0.88%. Input material: memory CD4+ T cells from blood. The receptor source for this set is an adult in good health and CMV-seronegative.

V is TRBV28 and J is TRBJ1-5; a weak D match, TRBD1 (5 bases). Trimming took 5 bases from V and 4 from J, leaving 12 bases between them. CDR1 is MDHEN, CDR2 SYDVKM, per germline. CDR3 size: 14 residues. The CDR3 here is CASSTGTQNQPQHF. CDR3 sequence (DNA): TGTGCCAGCAGTACCGGGACCCAAAATCAGCCCCAGCATTTT.

V and J are TRBV7-2 and TRBJ1-2; D may be TRBD1 (5 bases). CDR3 size: 15 residues. V was cut by 3 bases and J by 4 bases, with 15 bases left in between. Germline-derived CDR1 and CDR2 are SGHTA and FQGNSA. The CDR3 coding sequence is TGTGCCAGCAGCTTGGCAGGGCAAGCGTCCTATGGCTACACCTTC. It specifies CASSLAGQASYGYTF.

This chain joins TRBV11-2 and TRBJ2-5, with D perhaps TRBD1 or TRBD2 (7 bases each). Trimming removed 7 bases at V and 5 bases at J, with 20 bases between. Germline CDR1 and CDR2: SGHAT and FQNNGV. The CDR3 contains 15 residues. Here the CDR3 reads CASTLTGRGRETQYF. The CDR3 DNA sequence: TGTGCCAGCACCCTGACAGGGAGGGGTCGGGAGACCCAGTACTTC. Full variable domain (remainder filled in from reference TRBV11-2 and TRBJ2-5): EAGVAQSPRYKIIEKRQSVAFWCNPISGHATLYWYQQILGQGPKLLIQFQNNGVVDDSQLPKDRFSAERLKGVDSTLKIQPAKLEDSAVYLCASTLTGRGRETQYFGPGTRLLVL.

This clone has more than one count but fewer than ten. The rearrangement links TRBV7-2 to TRBJ1-2, with a weak D call TRBD1 (6 bases). The ends were cut back, 3 bases at V and 6 bases at J, with 8 bases in the middle. Germline V gene lookup returns CDR1 SGHTA and CDR2 FQGNSA. This CDR3 has 12 residues. CDR3 coding DNA: TGTGCCAGCAGCTTCGACAGGAATGGCTACACCTTC. This sequence encodes CASSFDRNGYTF.

This clone was seen only a few times. The chain couples TRBV10-1 to TRBJ2-3; a weak D match, TRBD2 (6 bases). In germline, CDR1 is WNHNN, CDR2 SYGVQD (reference sequence). CDR3 size: 15 residues. The V end was cut by 3 bases, the J end by 1 base, with 11 bases between. CDR3 in DNA: TGCGCCAGCAGTGATGGAGGGGCGGGCACAGATACGCAGTATTTT. Protein product: CASSDGGAGTDTQYF.

This rearrangement joins TRBV19 to TRBJ1-2; 7 bases line up with TRBD1. The CDR3 is 15 residues long. With V trimmed by 8 bases and J by 1 base, 10 bases remained unmatched. CDR1 and CDR2 from the germline V gene are LNHDA and SQIVND (reference sequence). CDR3 sequence: CASGRQGLLNYGYTF. The CDR3 DNA is TGTGCCAGTGGGAGACAGGGCCTACTTAACTATGGCTACACCTTC.

This chain connects TRBV6-6 to TRBJ1-1, with D possibly matching TRBD1 (5 bases). The ends were cut back, 2 bases at V and 1 base at J, with 14 bases in the middle. Germline CDR1 MNHNY, CDR2 SVGAGI (reference sequence). This CDR3 spans 16 amino acids. The CDR3 spells CASSYQGTPPNTEAFF. For the CDR3, the DNA is TGTGCCAGCAGTTACCAGGGAACACCGCCGAACACTGAAGCTTTCTTT.

V is TRBV7-2 and J is TRBJ2-4; TRBD1 or TRBD2 may be the D gene (6 bases each). CDR1 is SGHTA and CDR2 is FQGNSA in the germline V gene. V was clipped by 7 bases and J by 4 bases, with 14 bases between them. This CDR3 has 14 amino acids. The CDR3 coding sequence is TGTGCCAGCACCCAAGGGGGGACAAAAAACATTCAGTACTTC. Amino acids: CASTQGGTKNIQYF. The whole variable domain, filled in from reference TRBV7-2 and TRBJ2-4, reads GAGVSQSPSNKVTEKGKDVELRCDPISGHTALYWYRQSLGQGLEFLIYFQGNSAPDKSGLPSDRFSAERTGGSVSTLTIQRTQQEDSAVYLCASTQGGTKNIQYFGAGTRLSVL.

The CDR3 DNA follows: TGTGCCAGCAGTTTAGAAGGGACACCTAACACTGAAGCTTTCTTT. It encodes CASSLEGTPNTEAFF. The V and J genes are TRBV28 and TRBJ1-1, with D perhaps matching TRBD1 (6 bases). The CDR3 length is 15 residues. V was trimmed by 2 bases and J by 2 bases, leaving 12 bases between them. Germline CDR1 MDHEN, CDR2 SYDVKM.

In its sample, this clone was seen a few times. J is TRBJ1-4 and V is TRBV27; D gene ambiguous. Germline V CDR1 and CDR2: MNHEY, SMNVEV (reference sequence). V gave up 9 bases and J gave up 7 bases, with 9 bases separating them. The CDR3 consists of 11 residues. CDR3 region: CASGRREKLFF. CDR3 in DNA: TGTGCCAGTGGGAGGCGTGAAAAACTGTTTTTT. Together with reference TRBV27 and TRBJ1-4, the CDR3 gives the full variable domain: EAQVTQNPRYLITVTGKKLTVTCSQNMNHEYMSWYRQDPGLGLRQIYYSMNVEVTDKGDVPEGYKVSRKEKRNFPLILESPSPNQTSLYFCASGRREKLFFGSGTQLSVL.

This clone was detected once. The chain is built from TRBV29-1 and TRBJ1-2; TRBD1 is a possible D gene (5 bases). The ends were cut back, 3 bases at V and 2 bases at J, with 10 bases in the middle. Per the germline V gene, CDR1 is SQVTM and CDR2 is ANQGSEA. The CDR3 loop spans 13 amino acids. CDR3 sequence (DNA): TGCAGCGTTGATCCGGCAGGGAACTATGGCTACACCTTC. Its protein is CSVDPAGNYGYTF.

The chain links TRBV4-1 to TRBJ2-1, with 7 bases that match TRBD1. Germline lookup yields CDR1 MGHRA and CDR2 YSYEKL. With 3 bases clipped from V and 4 bases from J, the junction kept 12 bases outside the gene matches. The CDR3 runs to 17 residues. The CDR3 DNA follows: TGCGCCAGCAGCCATAAGAGTCGGGGACAGTCTTACAATGAGCAGTTCTTC. Translation: CASSHKSRGQSYNEQFF.

This chain uses TRBV27 with TRBJ2-5; either TRBD1 or TRBD2 may fit D (5 bases each). The germline V gene encodes CDR1 MNHEY and CDR2 SMNVEV (reference sequence). Trimming removed 4 bases at V and 4 bases at J, with 19 bases between. CDR3 length: 16 amino acids. CDR3 region: CASSYRSRAGRETQYF. The CDR3 DNA is TGTGCCAGCAGTTACCGATCCCGGGCAGGGAGAGAGACCCAGTACTTC.

The genes are TRBV5-1 and TRBJ1-4; D gene uncertain. This CDR3 has 13 amino acids. Trimming stripped 4 bases from V and 5 bases from J, with 9 bases between. From germline, CDR1 is SGHRS and CDR2 YFSETQ. CDR3 DNA: TGCGCCAGCAGCCCGGGGTCGAATGAAAAACTGTTTTTT. Protein: CASSPGSNEKLFF.

This clone was counted once. V usage is TRBV30 and J usage is TRBJ2-1; 7 bases align to TRBD2. V gave up 5 bases and J gave up 4 bases; unmatched junction bases: 8. In germline, CDR1 is GTSNPN, CDR2 SVGIG (reference sequence). There are 14 residues in the CDR3. The DNA of the CDR3 is TGTGCCTGGGTAGAGCGGGGCGGGTACAATGAGCAGTTCTTC. Translation: CAWVERGGYNEQFF.

V and J are TRBV6-5 and TRBJ1-1; no definite D call. This CDR3 spans 13 amino acids. CDR1 and CDR2 from the germline V gene are MNHEY and SVGAGI. With 6 bases removed from V and 5 bases from J, the gap between germline ends came to 13 bases. CDR3 loop: CASSFTQNTEAFF. The CDR3, as DNA: TGTGCCAGCAGCTTCACCCAGAATACTGAAGCTTTCTTT.

The chain recombines TRBV5-6 with TRBJ2-5; no firm D call. The CDR3 runs to 13 residues. Germline CDR1 SGHDT, CDR2 YYEEEE. Trimming took off 0 bases at V and 3 bases at J, with 6 bases between the two ends. This chain's CDR3 is CASSLVAEETQYF. Here the CDR3 DNA reads TGTGCCAGCAGCTTGGTGGCAGAAGAGACCCAGTACTTC. The whole variable domain, filled in from reference TRBV5-6 and TRBJ2-5, reads DAGVTQSPTHLIKTRGQQVTLRCSPKSGHDTVSWYQQALGQGPQFIFQYYEEEERQRGNFPDRFSGHQFPNYSSELNVNALLLGDSALYLCASSLVAEETQYFGPGTRLLVL.

Worth noting for this clone: Its ends do not fully match the called genes, so a read error is possible. V and J are TRBV7-7 and TRBJ2-7, with unresolved D. The CDR3 is made up of 14 amino acids. Germline loops: CDR1 SSHAT, CDR2 FNYEAQ (reference sequence). In DNA, the CDR3 is TGTGCTAGCAGCCCAACGGGCCTAACGGGCGAGCAGTACTTC. Residues: CASSPTGLTGEQYF.

The chain joins TRBV18 to TRBJ2-5; D unresolved. Trimming left V 2 bases short and J 4 bases short, with 2 bases between. This CDR3 contains 11 residues. Germline values: CDR1 KGHSH, CDR2 LQKENI. The CDR3 DNA follows: TGTGCCAGCTCACCAGGAGAGACCCAGTACTTC. Amino acid sequence: CASSPGETQYF.

A single count supports this clone. The chain employs TRBV2 and TRBJ2-6; 7 bases align to TRBD1. This CDR3 contains 15 residues. Germline CDR1 is SNHLY and CDR2 is FYNNEI. The junction had 1 base not matched to a gene; V was cut back by 3 bases and J by 2 bases. Here the CDR3 reads CASSDDRAGANVLTF. As DNA, the CDR3 is TGTGCCAGCAGTGATGACAGGGCTGGGGCCAACGTCCTGACTTTC. Combining the CDR3 with reference TRBV2 and TRBJ2-6 gives the whole variable domain EPEVTQTPSHQVTQMGQEVILRCVPISNHLYFYWYRQILGQKVEFLVSFYNNEISEKSEIFDDQFSVERPDGSNFTLKIRSTKLEDSAMYFCASSDDRAGANVLTFGAGSRLTVL.

The rearrangement joins TRBV7-9 to TRBJ1-4; TRBD1 might be the D (6 bases). V dropped 2 bases and J dropped 8 bases, with 21 bases sitting between them. Germline V gives CDR1 SEHNR, CDR2 FQNEAQ (reference sequence). The CDR3 consists of 17 residues. The CDR3 DNA is TGTGCCAGCAGCTTAAGCGGGCGGGCAGGGGCTTGGGAAAAACTGTTTTTT. Amino acid sequence: CASSLSGRAGAWEKLFF.

This clone was seen only a few times. This chain uses TRBV5-5 with TRBJ1-2; 11 bases fit TRBD1. This CDR3 has 15 amino acids. J was trimmed by 5 bases and V by 0 bases; bases with no gene match: 3. Germline V gene lookup returns CDR1 SGHKS and CDR2 YYEKEE (reference sequence). CDR3 DNA sequence: TGTGCCAGCAGCTTGGGGGGACAGGGGGTTTATGGCTACACCTTC. Residues: CASSLGGQGVYGYTF. Using reference TRBV5-5 and TRBJ1-2 for the parts outside the CDR3, the full variable domain is DAGVTQSPTHLIKTRGQQVTLRCSPISGHKSVSWYQQVLGQGPQFIFQYYEKEERGRGNFPDRFSARQFPNYSSELNVNALLLGDSALYLCASSLGGQGVYGYTFGSGTRLTVV.

The chain couples TRBV9 to TRBJ1-1; D is uncertain. Looked up from germline, CDR1 is SGDLS and CDR2 is YYNGEE. Between the trimmed V and J ends, which lost 0 bases and 8 bases, there was a span of 11 bases. The CDR3 length is 13 residues. The CDR3 protein is CASSVATHGEAFF. The CDR3 DNA follows: TGTGCCAGCAGCGTAGCTACTCACGGAGAAGCTTTCTTT.

The V gene is TRBV4-1, the J gene TRBJ2-1; D is uncertain. Germline CDR1 reads MGHRA; CDR2 reads YSYEKL. This CDR3 contains 15 residues. Trimming cost V 1 base and J 8 bases, with 15 bases left between them. CDR3 protein: CASSQGRAPEHEQFF. CDR3 in DNA: TGCGCCAGCAGCCAAGGACGGGCTCCGGAGCATGAGCAGTTCTTC.

CDR3 sequence reads: CASSPIRGDTQYF. CDR3 DNA: TGTGCCAGCAGCCCCATACGTGGAGATACGCAGTATTTT. V usage is TRBV11-2 and J usage is TRBJ2-3; D ambiguous. V lost 5 bases and J 5 bases, leaving 11 bases between the germline ends. CDR3 length: 13 residues. CDR1 SGHAT and CDR2 FQNNGV come from the germline V gene.

This clone was recorded a few times. The chain is built from TRBV5-6 and TRBJ2-3; 7 bases agree with TRBD2. The germline CDR1 and CDR2 sequences are SGHDT and YYEEEE. Germline trimming cut 0 bases from V and 3 bases from J; bases unmatched to any gene: 4. There are 15 residues in the CDR3. The CDR3 region is CASSLGGRLTDTQYF. In DNA form, the CDR3 reads TGTGCCAGCAGCTTGGGCGGGAGACTGACAGATACGCAGTATTTT.

This chain uses TRBV19 with TRBJ2-7; TRBD2 might be the D (6 bases). The CDR3 runs 14 residues. With 6 bases removed from V and 4 bases from J, the gap between germline ends came to 16 bases. The germline gives CDR1 LNHDA, CDR2 SQIVND (reference sequence). CDR3 residues: CASRDSGASYEQYF. CDR3 sequence (DNA): TGTGCCAGTAGAGATAGCGGAGCTAGTTACGAGCAGTACTTC.

The chain employs TRBV6-1 and TRBJ2-7; possibly TRBD1 or TRBD2 for D (5 bases each). The germline V gene has CDR1 MNHNS and CDR2 SASEGT. V was clipped by 2 bases and J by 4 bases, with 18 bases between them. The CDR3 is made up of 16 amino acids. CDR3 bases: TGTGCCAGCAGTGAAAGGGGCCGGGGAAGTTATTACGAGCAGTACTTC. Encoded protein: CASSERGRGSYYEQYF.

This clone was observed a few times. The rearrangement joins TRBV28 to TRBJ1-2; the match to TRBD1 covers 10 bases. Looked up from germline, CDR1 is MDHEN and CDR2 is SYDVKM. With V trimmed by 4 bases and J by 3 bases, 5 bases remained unmatched. This CDR3 spans 15 amino acids. The CDR3 is CASSSGTGVHYGYTF. CDR3 in DNA: TGTGCCAGCAGTTCCGGGACAGGGGTACACTATGGCTACACCTTC.

This clone appeared a few times. This chain links TRBV30 with TRBJ1-5, with 7 bases fitting TRBD1. CDR3 length: 13 residues. CDR1 is GTSNPN and CDR2 is SVGIG in the germline V gene (reference sequence). V lost 4 bases, J lost 2 bases, and 2 bases stayed unmatched. The CDR3: CAWNGQGNQPQHF. The CDR3 coding sequence is TGTGCCTGGAACGGACAGGGCAATCAGCCCCAGCATTTT.